This T cell receptor (beta chain) was sequenced during a study of T cell clones after liver transplantation. In the study overall: Immunosuppression withdrawal was tried within 2 years after liver transplantation in this trial.

TCRdb's copy holds only in-frame clones and misses some; the assay was immunoSEQ multiplex PCR. The sample contains 75,000 to 95,000 clones, approximately 80% of which appear only once. Sequencing used CD4+ T cells from blood, obtained around 48 months after liver transplant. The sequence came from a human patient who received a liver transplant. Some T cells may have originated in the graft donor.

Written as DNA, the CDR3 is TGCGCCAGCAGCTTGGCGACAGGGGGCTACACTGAAGCTTTCTTT. Translated, it gives CASSLATGGYTEAFF. This chain links TRBV5-1 with TRBJ1-1; 10 positions agree with TRBD1. V lost 0 bases to trimming and J lost 3 bases; unmatched junction nucleotides: 2. The CDR3 runs to 15 residues. Germline V CDR1 and CDR2: SGHRS, YFSETQ.